Included here is one TCR beta chain sequence, with context. Only Caucasian adults living in Nashville, Tennessee made up the donor group. Sequencing was performed with immunoSEQ multiplex PCR; in TCRdb, only in-frame clones are kept and a portion is missing. Among some 2,100,000 clones listed, around 95% were seen once. Germline V gene sequence: CDR1 KGHSH, CDR2 LQKENI. V was shortened by 3 bases and J by 5 bases, with 14 bases between the two germline ends. The CDR3 is 14 amino acids. This sample was included in a study of shared clonotypes between healthy human individuals. Sequencing used naive CD4+ T cells sorted from blood. The subset here: CD45RA+ positively selected. J is TRBJ2-7 and V is TRBV18; D is possibly TRBD2 (5 bases). The TCR was taken from a man younger than 30 in good health. CDR3 sequence reads: CASSPARVSDEQYF. The CDR3 region has the DNA TGTGCCAGCTCACCCGCGAGGGTCTCGGACGAGCAGTACTTC.